This T cell receptor beta chain emerged from a study of shared clonotypes between healthy human individuals. Regarding the study as a whole: A few donors shared approximately 5% of their naive CD4 clonotypes. Some clonotypes were shared by all four sorted-subset donors, while others were not shared. The non-shared ones had lower generation probabilities than the shared ones.

V lost 8 bases and J lost 6; bases outside the gene matches: 6. Germline loops: CDR1 SNHLY, CDR2 FYNNEI. The length of the CDR3 is 14 residues. Replicate sorted-subset PCRs were loaded with around 0.2 ug DNA, about 30,000 T cell genomes. Original analysis: Filtering differed because ImmunoSEQ produced junction-only sequences that carried no quality scores. Clones were sequenced by immunoSEQ multiplex PCR, and TCRdb holds only the in-frame ones, with some missing. Clonal size and the V and J genes are those of that table, whereas D and trimming came from the DNA. Of 2 million to 2.5 million clones in the sample, just under 95% are singletons; the top ten hold more than 0.35%. A note on this clone: Its matching antigen is unknown.

The chain couples TRBV2 to TRBJ2-7; 14 bases line up with TRBD2. The sequenced sample was naive CD4+ T cells from PBMCs. As for subset: CD45RA+ positively selected. This receptor was taken from a man aged 18 to 29 in good health. Some clones in this sample may be carry-over from other donors' samples. The CDR3 nucleotides are TGTGCCAGCGGACTGGGACTAGCGGGAGCCGAGCAGTACTTC. Amino acid sequence: CASGLGLAGAEQYF.